In this sample, the clone carrying this T cell receptor (beta chain) turned up a few times. The sample is drawn from a study of naive and memory T cell subsets. An equimolar mix of two oligonucleotides served as the beta constant-region primer for TRBC1 and TRBC2. TCRdb recomputed calls from the UMI-ligation and nested PCR reads with MiXCR, one row per CDR3 protein. The data hold approximately 140,000 distinct CDR3 sequences, with 15% to 20% observed a single time. The germline gives CDR1 GTSNPN, CDR2 SVGIG (reference sequence). This CDR3 has 17 amino acids. J lost 7 bases, V lost 0 bases, and 11 bases had no gene match.

The receptor comes from a human donor in good health. J is TRBJ2-2 and V is TRBV30; 10 bases fit TRBD2. Sequencing was carried out using naive CD4+ T cells from blood. CDR3 nucleotides: TGTGCCTGGAGTGTCCTCCCTAGCGGGAGAGACATCGGGGAGCTGTTTTTT. Protein sequence: CAWSVLPSGRDIGELFF.